This TCR beta chain was sequenced for a study of identical twins. Study-level findings and limits: Invariant MAIT and iNKT cells are populations that could partly confound zero-insertion analyses.

TCRdb re-analysed the 5' RACE reads in MiXCR, keeping a single row per CDR3 protein. This sample carries more than 400,000 distinct CDR3 sequences, approximately 16% of them seen once, and the ten largest clones take roughly 0.46%. This clonotype has more than one count but fewer than ten. The antigen is unknown. V was pared by 8 bases and J by 5 bases, with 8 bases of the junction left unmatched. The germline V gene encodes CDR1 DFQATT and CDR2 SNEGSKA (reference sequence). The CDR3 contains 12 residues. The same sample was also studied in work on yellow fever vaccine responses in identical twins.

The sequencing sample was made of CD4+ T cells sorted from blood. This TCR was sampled from a woman under 30 in good health. The V gene is TRBV20-1, the J gene TRBJ1-2, with 7 bases matching TRBD1. The chain's CDR3 is CSPTGTEYGYTF. CDR3 DNA sequence: TGCAGTCCTACCGGGACAGAATATGGCTACACCTTC.